A selection of T cell receptor beta chains follows, all from one sample in a study of blood T cell repertoires in COVID-19. The protocol was immunoSEQ multiplex PCR, while the TCRdb copy is restricted to in-frame clones and leaves out a portion. Of about 180,000 clones listed, around 77% are singletons. The sequenced sample consisted of peripheral blood. The receptors stem from a man between 65 and 79 years old with active or convalescent COVID-19. CDR3s leave out the opening cysteine and the closing phenylalanine or tryptophan. The order of the fields is J gene, V gene, CDR3 protein.

TRBJ2-3	TRBV24-1	ATMSATDTQY
TRBJ1-4	TRBV2	ASKGGQGGSTNEKLF
TRBJ1-2	TRBV4-3	ASSQEMWARNYGYT
TRBJ2-3	TRBV7-6	ASSLGGPSTDTQY
TRBJ1-2	TRBV12-3/TRBV12-4	ASTMTGDYGYT
TRBJ1-1	TRBV11-2	ASSFGRVMNTEAF
TRBJ1-2	TRBV29-1	SVEDFAGNGYT
TRBJ1-1	TRBV5-6	ASRLQGGTEAF
TRBJ2-7	TRBV19	ASSPGTGIAYEQY
TRBJ1-1	TRBV7-8	ASSSGQPNTEAF
TRBJ1-1	TRBV7-9	ASSNLGHSNTEAF
TRBJ2-1	TRBV19	ASRDSVVKNEQF
TRBJ1-1	TRBV6-6	ASRSSGGRFTEAF
TRBJ2-5	TRBV29-1	SARRLAEYQETQY
TRBJ2-1	TRBV29-1	SVVGSGRVSYNEQF
TRBJ2-7	TRBV29-1	SVVTGSPYEQY
TRBJ2-7	TRBV5-5	ASSFSRETPVGQY
TRBJ1-4	TRBV9	ASNEIQGGRWLF
TRBJ1-5	TRBV18	ASSPEANQPQH
TRBJ2-7	TRBV6-5	ASSYASGGAREQY
TRBJ2-2	TRBV6-5	ASRRHTSNTGELF
TRBJ1-4	TRBV15	ATNIGRSHEKLF
TRBJ2-7	TRBV9	ASSAFPTPTGGHTYEQY
TRBJ1-2	TRBV5-1	ASSLDTYGYT
TRBJ2-1	TRBV11-2	ASSHFRGTAYNEQF
TRBJ1-2	TRBV11-2	ASSFRDIGYT
TRBJ2-1	TRBV27	ASRSISGSSYNEQF
TRBJ1-4	TRBV5-8	ASSLVWNSFNEKLF
TRBJ2-2	TRBV4-3	ASSFSGANTGELF
TRBJ2-2	TRBV11-2	ASSSNLGGVGELF
TRBJ1-1	TRBV30	AWSVLVARKDRGAF
TRBJ1-1	TRBV19	ASSIDRDTEAF
TRBJ1-5	TRBV19	ASSPGGSNQPQH
TRBJ2-6	TRBV7-9	ASSLLQGGPSSGANVLT
TRBJ1-2	TRBV7-2	ASSSYTSGGYT
TRBJ1-5	TRBV2	ASQGGERNQPQH
TRBJ1-4	TRBV9	ASSSWTGDAEKLF
TRBJ1-5	TRBV7-6	ASSLGGDYSNQPQH
TRBJ1-1	TRBV6-5	ASTPTGTAGEAF
TRBJ2-7	TRBV5-5	ASSVRDRVEEQY
TRBJ2-7	TRBV21-1	ASSKGGHPLPYEQY
TRBJ2-7	TRBV30	ASGLAGDEQY
TRBJ1-3	TRBV3-1/TRBV3-2	ASSPVKGDTIY
TRBJ2-5	TRBV29-1	SVPGLANQETQY
TRBJ1-1	TRBV5-1	ASRGEGGWTEAF
TRBJ1-2	TRBV27	ASSFRQGEAYGYT